The 21 T cell receptor beta chains below were found in one sample sequenced in a study of blood T cell repertoires in COVID-19. TCRdb keeps only in-frame clones here, not all; method: immunoSEQ multiplex PCR. The sample comprises some 250,000 clones, approximately 82% of which are singletons, and 15% rests with the top ten. The sequencing sample was made of PBMCs or T cells enriched from blood (not recorded which). These receptor sequences come from a middle-aged man who had recovered from COVID-19.

The chain is built from TRBV5-1 and TRBJ1-6, with TRBD1 identical over 7 bases. V lost 7 bases to trimming and J lost 9 bases; unmatched junction nucleotides: 7. Germline CDR1 and CDR2: SGHRS and YFSETQ. The CDR3 length is 13 residues. Here the CDR3 reads CASSDRVSSPLHF. The CDR3 DNA is TGCGCCAGCTCTGACAGGGTCAGTTCACCCCTCCACTTT.

V gene TRBV7-3 combines with J gene TRBJ1-1, with D perhaps TRBD1 (5 bases). From germline, CDR1 is SGHTA and CDR2 FQGTGA. The CDR3 is 15 residues long. Trimming shortened V by 0 bases and J by 5 bases, and 13 bases separated the two germline ends. The CDR3 DNA reads as TGTGCCAGCAGCTTAACTCCCGGGGAGGGGACTGAAGCTTTCTTT. Translation gives CASSLTPGEGTEAFF.

The genes are TRBV28 and TRBJ1-4; D is ambiguous. The CDR3 extends over 14 amino acids. Trimming took 6 bases from V and 0 from J, leaving 8 bases between them. Germline V gene data show CDR1 as MDHEN and CDR2 as SYDVKM. The CDR3 is CASSSVATNEKLFF. The CDR3 DNA is TGTGCCAGCAGCTCCGTTGCAACTAATGAAAAACTGTTTTTT. The full variable domain, completed using reference TRBV28 and TRBJ1-4, is DVKVTQSSRYLVKRTGEKVFLECVQDMDHENMFWYRQDPGLGLRLIYFSYDVKMKEKGDIPEGYSVSREKKERFSLILESASTNQTSMYLCASSSVATNEKLFFGSGTQLSVL.

The chain recombines TRBV6-5 with TRBJ2-1; 9 bases align to TRBD2. This CDR3 has 15 amino acids. CDR1 is MNHEY, CDR2 SVGAGI, per germline. Trimming at V came to 7 bases and at J to 0 bases, leaving 4 bases not matched to a gene. Here the CDR3 reads CASIPSGASYNEQFF. The CDR3 coding sequence is TGTGCCAGCATCCCTAGCGGGGCCTCCTACAATGAGCAGTTCTTC.

The rearrangement links TRBV11-2 to TRBJ2-3, with D tentatively TRBD2 (7 bases). The germline gives CDR1 SGHAT, CDR2 FQNNGV. The CDR3 length is 15 residues. Trimming cost V 1 base and J 2 bases, with 10 bases left between them. As DNA, the CDR3 is TGTGCCAGCAGCTTAGTAGGGGGGGCCACAGATACGCAGTATTTT. This translates into CASSLVGGATDTQYF.

This chain links TRBV16 with TRBJ2-5; tentative D call: TRBD1 (5 bases). Germline V CDR1 and CDR2: KGHSY, FQNENV. V was shortened by 3 bases and J by 5 bases, with 16 bases between the two germline ends. The CDR3 has 15 residues. CDR3 sequence (DNA): TGTGCCAGCAGCCACCCAGGGTCCTCAAGGGAGACCCAGTACTTC. Protein product: CASSHPGSSRETQYF.

This clone was recorded only once. The chain combines TRBV12-3 or TRBV12-4 with TRBJ2-2; D ambiguous. CDR3 length: 11 residues. Trimming left V 7 bases short and J 7 bases short, with 7 bases between. CDR3 nucleotide sequence: TGTGCCAGCACCCGGAGCGGGGAGCTGTTTTTT. Protein: CASTRSGELFF.

The chain couples TRBV14 to TRBJ1-2; no clear D. Germline loops: CDR1 SGHDN, CDR2 FVKESK. V was cut by 1 base and J by 2 bases, with 5 bases left in between. The CDR3 is 13 residues long. CDR3 bases: TGTGCCAGCAGCCAAGGGCCGAACTATGGCTACACCTTC. This gives the protein CASSQGPNYGYTF.

This clone was seen once. The chain combines TRBV11-3 with TRBJ1-1; D is unclear. The length of the CDR3 is 12 residues. The V gene's germline CDR1 is SGHNT and CDR2 YENEEA. The V end lost 4 bases, the J end lost 2 bases, and 5 bases lay between the germline ends. CDR3 in amino acids: CASSSRNTEAFF. The CDR3 bases are TGTGCCAGCAGCTCCAGAAACACTGAAGCTTTCTTT.

V usage is TRBV11-3 and J usage is TRBJ2-1, with 10 bases matching TRBD2. Germline-derived CDR1 and CDR2 are SGHNT and YENEEA. V lost 0 bases, J lost 4 bases, and 0 bases stayed unmatched. This CDR3 is built from 15 residues. CDR3 in DNA: TGTGCCAGCAGCTTAGAGACTAGCGGGTACAATGAGCAGTTCTTC. Translation: CASSLETSGYNEQFF.

The CDR3 DNA reads as TGTGCCAGCAGTGACAGGGACATGGGATCCTACGAGCAGTACTTC. This encodes CASSDRDMGSYEQYF. J is TRBJ2-7 and V is TRBV6-2 or TRBV6-3; 7 bases map to TRBD1. The germline CDR1 and CDR2 sequences are MNHEY and SVGEGT. Losses at the gene ends were 5 bases for V and 1 base for J; bases not matched to a gene: 8. This CDR3 comprises 15 residues.

This clone was picked up one time. The rearrangement uses TRBV4-3 and TRBJ2-7; 7 bases fit TRBD1. Per the germline V gene, CDR1 is LGHNA and CDR2 is YSLEER. The CDR3 consists of 14 residues. J gave up 2 bases and V 2 bases, and 3 bases lay outside the gene matches. CDR3 amino acids: CASSQRTGAYEQYF. As DNA, the CDR3 is TGCGCCAGCAGCCAAAGAACAGGGGCCTACGAGCAGTACTTC.

The chain carries TRBV5-1 and TRBJ1-2; the match to TRBD1 covers 9 bases. V shed 5 bases and J 6 bases; nucleotides not matched to a gene: 5. This CDR3 comprises 13 residues. Germline assignment: CDR1 SGHRS and CDR2 YFSETQ. Here the CDR3 reads CASRETGGNGYTF. CDR3 nucleotide sequence: TGCGCCAGCAGAGAGACAGGGGGAAATGGCTACACCTTC.

This rearrangement joins TRBV7-3 to TRBJ2-1; 14 nucleotides match TRBD2. The CDR3 is 16 residues long. The germline CDR1 and CDR2 sequences are SGHTA and FQGTGA. V was clipped by 5 bases and J by 8 bases; unmatched bases: 8. The CDR3 DNA follows: TGTGCCAGCAGCCCTCGACTAGCGGGGGGGCTAGATGAGCAGTTCTTC. Encoded protein: CASSPRLAGGLDEQFF. The complete variable domain, with remaining parts taken from reference TRBV7-3 and TRBJ2-1, reads GAGVSQTPSNKVTEKGKYVELRCDPISGHTALYWYRQSLGQGPEFLIYFQGTGAADDSGLPNDRFFAVRPEGSVSTLKIQRTERGDSAVYLCASSPRLAGGLDEQFFGPGTRLTVL.

The gene calls are TRBV5-6 and TRBJ2-7; TRBD1 agrees at 7 bases. Germline values: CDR1 SGHDT, CDR2 YYEEEE. V gave up 5 bases and J gave up 0 bases; unmatched junction bases: 8. The length of the CDR3 is 15 residues. The CDR3 sequence is CASRSSGTVSYEQYF. CDR3 coding DNA: TGTGCCAGCAGGTCGAGTGGGACAGTCTCCTACGAGCAGTACTTC.

J is TRBJ1-2 and V is TRBV6-5; D is uncertain. Trimming left V 5 bases short and J 8 bases short, with 15 bases between. CDR1 and CDR2 from the germline V gene are MNHEY and SVGAGI. This CDR3 contains 13 residues. The CDR3 DNA follows: TGTGCCAGCAGTCGGGGTGACGAAATAGGCTACACCTTC. Translation gives CASSRGDEIGYTF.

J is TRBJ1-5 and V is TRBV4-1, with a possible D match to TRBD1 (5 bases). Germline-derived CDR1 and CDR2 are MGHRA and YSYEKL. V was pared by 0 bases and J by 6 bases, with 12 bases between. The length of the CDR3 is 15 residues. The CDR3 nucleotides read TGCGCCAGCAGCCAAGAAGAGCGGGACGGTCAGCCCCAGCATTTT. As protein: CASSQEERDGQPQHF.

V and J are TRBV18 and TRBJ2-6; TRBD2 is a possible D gene (5 bases). CDR1 and CDR2 (germline): KGHSH, LQKENI. Between the trimmed V and J ends, which lost 6 bases and 1 base, there was a span of 10 bases. This CDR3 region has 15 residues. CDR3 loop: CASSATISGANVLTF. In DNA, the CDR3 is TGTGCCAGCTCGGCGACTATTTCTGGGGCCAACGTCCTGACTTTC.

The CDR3 coding sequence is TGTGCCTGGAGCCTGGGGCCTATCTATGGCTACACCTTC. Its protein product is CAWSLGPIYGYTF. V and J are TRBV30 and TRBJ1-2; TRBD1 is a possible D gene (5 bases). This CDR3 comprises 13 residues. Germline values: CDR1 GTSNPN, CDR2 SVGIG (reference sequence). Between the trimmed V and J ends, which lost 3 bases and 4 bases, there was a span of 12 bases.

This chain links TRBV7-3 with TRBJ2-5; 12 bases align to TRBD2. CDR3 size: 15 residues. The V segment lost 3 bases and the J segment 5 bases; nucleotides outside the gene matches: 4. From germline, CDR1 is SGHTA and CDR2 FQGTGA. In DNA form, the CDR3 reads TGTGCCAGCAGCTTGACTAGCGGGAGTTTGGAGACCCAGTACTTC. Translated, it gives CASSLTSGSLETQYF.

The rearrangement uses TRBV24-1 and TRBJ1-4; tentative D call: TRBD1 (5 bases). This CDR3 region has 15 residues. Germline V lookup: CDR1 KGHDR, CDR2 SFDVKD. The V end was cut by 3 bases, the J end by 1 base, with 8 bases between. The CDR3 reads CATSDSRGTNEKLFF. In DNA, the CDR3 is TGTGCCACCAGTGATAGTAGGGGAACTAATGAAAAACTGTTTTTT.